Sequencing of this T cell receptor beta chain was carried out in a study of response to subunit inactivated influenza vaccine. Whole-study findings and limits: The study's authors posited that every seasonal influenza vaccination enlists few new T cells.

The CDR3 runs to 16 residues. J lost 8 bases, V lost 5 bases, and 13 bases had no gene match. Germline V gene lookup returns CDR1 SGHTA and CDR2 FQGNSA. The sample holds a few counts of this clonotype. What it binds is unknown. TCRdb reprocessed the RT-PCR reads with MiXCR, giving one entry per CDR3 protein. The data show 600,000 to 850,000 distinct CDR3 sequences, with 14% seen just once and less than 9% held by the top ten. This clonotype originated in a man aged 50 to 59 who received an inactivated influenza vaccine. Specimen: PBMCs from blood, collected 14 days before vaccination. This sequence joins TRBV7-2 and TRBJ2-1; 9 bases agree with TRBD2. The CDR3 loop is CASSPVGGRAFYEQFF. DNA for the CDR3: TGTGCCAGCAGCCCAGTGGGCGGGAGGGCCTTTTATGAGCAGTTCTTC.